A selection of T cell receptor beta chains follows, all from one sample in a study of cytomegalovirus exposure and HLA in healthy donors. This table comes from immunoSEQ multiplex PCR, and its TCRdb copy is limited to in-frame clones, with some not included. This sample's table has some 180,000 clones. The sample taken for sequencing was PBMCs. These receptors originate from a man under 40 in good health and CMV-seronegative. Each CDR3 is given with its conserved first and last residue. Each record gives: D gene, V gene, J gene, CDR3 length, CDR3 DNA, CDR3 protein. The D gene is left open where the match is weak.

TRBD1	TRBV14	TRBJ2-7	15	TGTGCCAGCAGCCAACAACAGGGGGCAACCGACGAGCAGTACTTC	CASSQQQGATDEQYF
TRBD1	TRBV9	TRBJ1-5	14	TGTGCCAGCAGCGTAGAGGGGGCCCATCAGCCCCAGCATTTT	CASSVEGAHQPQHF
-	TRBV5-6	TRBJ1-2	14	TGTGCCAGCAGTTCCGGGACAACTAACTATGGCTACACCTTC	CASSSGTTNYGYTF
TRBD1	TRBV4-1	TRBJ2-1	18	TGCGCCAGCAGCCAAGTGTACAAACCGGGACAGGGGGCTGATGAGCAGTTCTTC	CASSQVYKPGQGADEQFF
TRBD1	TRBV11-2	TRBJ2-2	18	TGTGCCAGCAGCTTAAGCCCGACAGGGGGGCCGGACACCGGGGAGCTGTTTTTT	CASSLSPTGGPDTGELFF
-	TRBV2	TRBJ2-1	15	TGTGCCAGCAGTGTTTGGGGGCGGACGAACAATGAGCAGTTCTTC	CASSVWGRTNNEQFF
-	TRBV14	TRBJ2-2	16	TGTGCCAGCAGCCAAATTTTAGGCGGTAACACCGGGGAGCTGTTTTTT	CASSQILGGNTGELFF
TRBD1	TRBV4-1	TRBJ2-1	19	TGCGCCAGCAGCCAAGATAACAGGGGGCCCCTAAGCTCCTACAATGAGCAGTTCTTC	CASSQDNRGPLSSYNEQFF
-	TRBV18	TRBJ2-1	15	TGTGCCAGCTCACCCCTGCTGTCCGAGGGAAATGAGCAGTTCTTC	CASSPLLSEGNEQFF
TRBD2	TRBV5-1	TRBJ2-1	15	TGCGCCAGCAGCTTGATTAGCGGGAATAACAATGAGCAGTTCTTC	CASSLISGNNNEQFF
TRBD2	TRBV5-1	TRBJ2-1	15	TGCGCCAGCAGCTTAGCGGGGGCCATCTACAATGAGCAGTTCTTC	CASSLAGAIYNEQFF
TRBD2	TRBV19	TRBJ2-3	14	TGTGCCAGTAGTTTGACTAGCGACACAGATACGCAGTATTTT	CASSLTSDTDTQYF
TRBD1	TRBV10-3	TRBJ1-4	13	TGTGCCAGCCAGGGGGCCGCCGGTGAAAAACTGTTTTTT	CASQGAAGEKLFF
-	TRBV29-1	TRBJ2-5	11	TGCAGCGCTAGGGGAAAAGAGACCCAGTACTTC	CSARGKETQYF
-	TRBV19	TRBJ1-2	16	TGTGCCAGCTCCGGGATAGCAGGAGATCTTAACTATGGCTACACCTTC	CASSGIAGDLNYGYTF
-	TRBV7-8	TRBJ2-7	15	TGTGCCAGCAGCTTAAATAGCGTGAATCCCTACGAGCAGTACTTC	CASSLNSVNPYEQYF
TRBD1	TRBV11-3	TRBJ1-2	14	TGTGCCAGCAGCTTAGATCCCACAGGGGTTGGCTACACCTTC	CASSLDPTGVGYTF
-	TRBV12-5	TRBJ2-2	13	TGTGCTAGTGCCCGGGAGTTTGCCGGGGAGCTGTTTTTT	CASAREFAGELFF
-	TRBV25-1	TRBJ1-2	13	TGTGCCAGCAGTGAGGGGACACTCTATGGCTACACCTTC	CASSEGTLYGYTF
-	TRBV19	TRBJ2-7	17	TGTGCCAGTAGTATAGGATACCTCCGGGACAAGACTTACGAGCAGTACTTC	CASSIGYLRDKTYEQYF
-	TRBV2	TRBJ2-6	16	TGTGCCAGCAGTGAACGCCGGAGGCCTGGGGCCAACGTCCTGACTTTC	CASSERRRPGANVLTF
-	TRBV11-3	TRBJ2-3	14	TGCGCCAGCAGCTCCACAGGAGGCACAGATACGCAGTATTTT	CASSSTGGTDTQYF
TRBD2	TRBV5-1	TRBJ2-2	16	TGCGCCAGCAGCTTACCTAGCGGGGAACTAACCGGGGAGCTGTTTTTT	CASSLPSGELTGELFF
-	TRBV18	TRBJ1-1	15	TGTGCCAGCTCACCGGGACAAGGAGTGAACACTGAAGCTTTCTTT	CASSPGQGVNTEAFF
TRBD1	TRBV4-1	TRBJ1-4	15	TGCGCCAGCACTACCGCAGGGGGAGCTAATGAAAAACTGTTTTTT	CASTTAGGANEKLFF
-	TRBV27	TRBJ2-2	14	TGTGCCAGCAGTTTACGACAGTACACCGGGGAGCTGTTTTTT	CASSLRQYTGELFF
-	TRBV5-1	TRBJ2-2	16	TGCGCCAGCAGCCAGGACGGGGGAGCGAACACCGGGGAGCTGTTTTTT	CASSQDGGANTGELFF
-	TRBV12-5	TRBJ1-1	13	TGTGCTAGTGGTTTGGTCGCGGACACTGAAGCTTTCTTT	CASGLVADTEAFF
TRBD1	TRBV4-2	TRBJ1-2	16	TGTGCCAGCAGCCAGCCGGGGACAGGGGGCGACTATGGCTACACCTTC	CASSQPGTGGDYGYTF
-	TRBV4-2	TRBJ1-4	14	TGTGCCAGCAGCCCGGACTTGGTTAATGAAAAACTGTTTTTT	CASSPDLVNEKLFF
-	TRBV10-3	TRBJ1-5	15	TGTGCCATCAGTGCGGACATAATTAGCAATCAGCCCCAGCATTTT	CAISADIISNQPQHF
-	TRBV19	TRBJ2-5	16	TGTGCCAGTAGTATCGGAGGGAGGACTGGTCTGGAGACCCAGTACTTC	CASSIGGRTGLETQYF
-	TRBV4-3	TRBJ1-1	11	TGCGCCAGTGGCGGGCGGCCTGAGGCTTTCTTT	CASGGRPEAFF
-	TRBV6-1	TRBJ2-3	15	TGTGCCAGCAACGTGGGCCAGGGGGGAGTAGATACGCAGTATTTT	CASNVGQGGVDTQYF
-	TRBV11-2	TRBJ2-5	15	TGTGCCAGCAGGGATCAGGACGGAGGGAAAGAGACCCAGTACTTC	CASRDQDGGKETQYF
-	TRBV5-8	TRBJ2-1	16	TGTGCCAGCAGCTTGGCCTATTTCGGTCCAAACAATGAGCAGTTCTTC	CASSLAYFGPNNEQFF
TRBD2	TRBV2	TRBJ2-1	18	TGTGCCAGCAGGAGGAACCTACCCGGGGGGGTGACCTACAATGAGCAGTTCTTC	CASRRNLPGGVTYNEQFF
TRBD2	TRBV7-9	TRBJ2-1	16	TGTGCCAGCAGCTTAGCACTAGCGGGAGTCTACAATGAGCAGTTCTTC	CASSLALAGVYNEQFF
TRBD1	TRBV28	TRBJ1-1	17	TGTGCCAGCAGTTTAGGAGCCGGGACAGGCCTTCACACTGAAGCTTTCTTT	CASSLGAGTGLHTEAFF
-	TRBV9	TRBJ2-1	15	TGTGCCAGCAGCGTAGAACTAGCCAACTACAATGAGCAGTTCTTC	CASSVELANYNEQFF
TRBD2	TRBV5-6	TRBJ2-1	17	TGTGCCAGCAGCAACCGAGGCGGGGGGGCGGACTACAATGAGCAGTTCTTC	CASSNRGGGADYNEQFF
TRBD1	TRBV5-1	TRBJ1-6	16	TGCGCCAGCAGCTACCGGAGGACGGGACAGAATTCACCCCTCCACTTT	CASSYRRTGQNSPLHF
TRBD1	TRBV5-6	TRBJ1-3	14	TGTGCCAGCAGCTTCCGGGACAGGGGCAACACCATATATTTT	CASSFRDRGNTIYF
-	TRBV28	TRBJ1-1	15	TGTGCCAGCACCTTCTCCGGGGAGGGGATCACTGAAGCTTTCTTT	CASTFSGEGITEAFF
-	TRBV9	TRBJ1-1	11	TGTGCCAGCAGTCCCCAGACTGAAGCTTTCTTT	CASSPQTEAFF